This T cell receptor (beta chain) is drawn from a study of blood T cell repertoires in COVID-19. Adults between about 18 and 95 years of age took part from about two dozen US areas. Recovered status in Cohort 3 required two negative PCRs, clearance, or symptom resolution. The CDR3 has 12 residues. V lost 3 bases and J 0 bases, leaving 3 bases between the germline ends. From germline, CDR1 is MNHNS and CDR2 SASEGT. Repertoires were generated with immunoSEQ multiplex PCR, while TCRdb's copy carries only in-frame clones and drops some. Of hundreds of thousands of clones in the sample, roughly 90% were seen once.

Sequenced input: PBMCs or T cells enriched from blood (not recorded which). The rearrangement uses TRBV6-1 and TRBJ2-7; D unresolved. This TCR derives from a woman aged 25 to 39 who had recovered from COVID-19. In nucleotides, the CDR3 is TGTGCCAGCAGTGACCACTCCTACGAGCAGTACTTC. This encodes CASSDHSYEQYF.